This T cell receptor beta chain came from a study of blood T cell repertoires in COVID-19. Turning to the study itself: Nucleic acid was either cDNA or gDNA, and it came from T cells, B-cell-depleted T cells, or PBMCs.

Some clones are missing from TCRdb's copy, which holds only in-frame ones; the method was immunoSEQ multiplex PCR. The sample consists of approximately 300,000 clones, around 87% of them appearing once. This CDR3 has 15 amino acids. Looked up from germline, CDR1 is LGHDT and CDR2 is YNNKEL (reference sequence). Trimming took 0 bases from V and 4 from J, leaving 12 bases between them. What was sequenced was peripheral blood. The TCR comes from a man aged 18 to 29 with active or convalescent COVID-19. The chain couples TRBV3-1 (or the pseudogene TRBV3-2) to TRBJ2-5; D might be TRBD2 (6 bases). The CDR3 nucleotides are TGTGCCAGCAGCCAAGAGCCGCCGGGACTAGAGACCCAGTACTTC. Translating gives CASSQEPPGLETQYF.